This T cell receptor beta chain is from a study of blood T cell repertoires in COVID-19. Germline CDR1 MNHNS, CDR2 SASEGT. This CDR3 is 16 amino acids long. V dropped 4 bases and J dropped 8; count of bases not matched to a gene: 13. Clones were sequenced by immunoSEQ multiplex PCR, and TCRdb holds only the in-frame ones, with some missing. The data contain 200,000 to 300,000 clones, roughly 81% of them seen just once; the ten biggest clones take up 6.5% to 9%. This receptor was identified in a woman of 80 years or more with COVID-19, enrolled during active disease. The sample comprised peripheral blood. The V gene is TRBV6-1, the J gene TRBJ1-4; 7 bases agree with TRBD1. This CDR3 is CASSGLGQLKSEKLFF. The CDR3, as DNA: TGTGCCAGCAGTGGGCTGGGACAGCTTAAGTCCGAAAAACTGTTTTTT.